This T cell receptor (beta chain) was sequenced in a study of lymphopenia after photon versus proton radiotherapy (dated by TCRdb to the late 2010s). A note on the overall study: The study compared the immunological effects of photon versus proton radiation therapy in patients with gastrointestinal tumors who developed high-grade lymphopenia. The cohort comprised under 25 patients with gastrointestinal tumors who received either photon or proton therapy and then developed lymphopenia. The goal of the study was to characterize the differences between the two radiation modalities in how they affect the immune system. Points the paper makes about the study in general: The survival association was assessed only in patients who died, and the authors presented better survival with proton therapy as a possibility rather than a demonstrated result. After the lymphocyte count nadir, repertoires from photon-treated patients showed oligoclonal expansion, particularly of CD8+ Temra cells, and this expansion drove the decline in diversity. During treatment, patients who received photon therapy lost naive T cells and TCR diversity and gained effector/memory populations, whereas patients who received proton therapy remained relatively stable. Across the cohort, among patients who died, a greater drop in TCR diversity after the nadir was inversely correlated with overall survival time.

The germline V gene gives CDR1 as SGDLS and CDR2 as YYNGEE. Counted from cysteine to phenylalanine, this CDR3 has 15 amino acids. Only the CDR3 region is kept as DNA, spanning 45 bases read in frame from base 1. Relative to germline, V is 4 bases shorter and J is 1 base shorter, with 9 bases between their ends. The library relied on the immunoSEQ multiplex PCR assay. Alongside multiparametric flow cytometry, deep sequencing of rearranged TCR beta loci was used to profile the T cell repertoires. In its TCRdb copy, this immuneACCESS table keeps in-frame sequences only and misses some clones. Where compared with another copy, unresolved V genes explain less than half of these, and the others have no known cause. The table for this sample lists more than 25,000 clones; 80% to 90% of them were counted only once. Around 19% of the sample is held by the ten biggest clonotypes. This clone has more than one count but fewer than ten. Its antigen remains undetermined. No much larger clone is present one base from it, and per-base qualities are unavailable.

This sequence originates from a man in his fifties or sixties with gastric cancer. The chain is encoded by TRBV9 joined to TRBJ2-6; no D segment can be confidently identified. The sample was peripheral blood, taken from a patient treated with photon-based radiotherapy. The nucleotide sequence is TGTGCCAGCAGCTCCCCCCGGTCTGGGGCCAACGTCCTGACTTTC. Translated, it gives CASSSPRSGANVLTF.